This TCR beta chain was recorded in a study of T cell responses to AZD1222 COVID-19 vaccine. The CDR3 covers 12 residues. With 4 bases removed from V and 7 bases from J, the gap between germline ends came to 11 bases. Per the germline V gene, CDR1 is SNHLY and CDR2 is FYNNEI. Some clones are missing from TCRdb's copy, which holds only in-frame ones; the method was immunoSEQ multiplex PCR. The data show more than 65,000 clones, roughly 90% seen once. This clonotype was obtained from an adult in good health. This rearrangement joins TRBV2 to TRBJ2-7, with D perhaps matching TRBD2 (6 bases). This material consisted of peripheral blood, taken on day 0 of AZD1222 vaccination. The DNA for the CDR3 is TGTGCCAGCAGTGGTGGACGGGAGGAGCAGTACTTC. Translated, it gives CASSGGREEQYF.